What follows are 32 T cell receptor beta chains derived from one specimen sequenced in a study of CD8 T cells in ankylosing spondylitis. TCRdb re-called the 5' RACE reads with MiXCR, one entry per CDR3 protein. The table has 450,000 to 550,000 distinct CDR3 sequences, 5.3% seen once. The antigens of these receptors remain unknown. General study results and limits: In ankylosing spondylitis blood, a motif of roughly 8 highly homologous TCR beta variants appeared characteristic.

Sequencing input: blood, either unsorted or a sorted T cell fraction (not recorded which). The receptors here all came from a male donor with ankylosing spondylitis.

This clonotype was counted at least ten times. This chain joins TRBV6-5 and TRBJ2-2; D is undetermined. CDR1 and CDR2 (germline): MNHEY, SVGAGI. Trimming stripped 2 bases from V and 1 base from J, with 11 bases between. The CDR3 length is 16 residues. DNA of the CDR3: TGTGCCAGCAGTTACGCGAATTGGGGGAACACCGGGGAGCTGTTTTTT. It codes for CASSYANWGNTGELFF.

This clonotype was observed at least ten times. This chain joins TRBV5-1 and TRBJ2-5, with D possibly being TRBD1 (6 bases). V gave up 0 bases and J gave up 1 base, with 10 bases separating them. The CDR3 runs to 15 residues. CDR1 is SGHRS, CDR2 YFSETQ, per germline. The CDR3: CASSLDGQPQETQYF. For the CDR3, the DNA is TGCGCCAGCAGCTTGGACGGACAGCCCCAAGAGACCCAGTACTTC.

Ten or more counts support this clonotype. The gene calls are TRBV7-9 and TRBJ2-1; TRBD1 might be the D (6 bases). With 5 bases removed from V and 4 bases from J, the gap between germline ends came to 15 bases. The CDR3 is 15 residues long. Germline assignment: CDR1 SEHNR and CDR2 FQNEAQ (reference sequence). DNA of the CDR3: TGTGCCAGCAGCCCCTCGTGGGGGACATACAATGAGCAGTTCTTC. Translating gives CASSPSWGTYNEQFF.

This clonotype was detected many times. This sequence joins TRBV18 and TRBJ1-5; D not certain. The CDR3 loop spans 13 amino acids. Per germline, CDR1 KGHSH and CDR2 LQKENI. V lost 3 bases, J lost 5 bases, and 8 bases lay in between. CDR3 loop: CASSPGLYQPQHF. CDR3 sequence (DNA): TGTGCCAGCTCACCGGGTCTGTATCAGCCCCAGCATTTT.

This clonotype was observed many times. The chain uses TRBV27 and TRBJ2-2; D uncertain. The CDR3 is 12 residues long. V was pared by 5 bases and J by 6 bases, with 7 bases between. The germline V gene encodes CDR1 MNHEY and CDR2 SMNVEV (reference sequence). The CDR3 DNA sequence: TGTGCCAGCAGTCTTATCTCCGGGGAGCTGTTTTTT. It codes for CASSLISGELFF.

This clonotype was picked up many times. The chain carries TRBV20-1 and TRBJ2-1, with 10 positions matching TRBD2. Germline V lookup: CDR1 DFQATT, CDR2 SNEGSKA (reference sequence). This CDR3 has 16 residues. J gave up 8 bases and V 0 bases, and 10 bases lay outside the gene matches. CDR3 amino acids: CSARDQSSGRAYEQFF. In DNA, the CDR3 is TGCAGTGCTAGAGATCAGTCAAGCGGGAGGGCCTATGAGCAGTTCTTC.

This clonotype was observed many times. J is TRBJ2-2 and V is TRBV7-8; D is perhaps TRBD1 (6 bases). V was cut by 10 bases and J by 7 bases, with 19 bases left in between. This CDR3 comprises 14 residues. CDR1 is SGHVS and CDR2 is FQNEAQ in the germline V gene. DNA of the CDR3: TGTGCCATCCCCCGCCAGGGGATTGGCGGGGAGCTGTTTTTT. It specifies CAIPRQGIGGELFF.

This clonotype was observed many times. The rearrangement links TRBV5-1 to TRBJ2-1, with a tentative D call TRBD2 (7 bases). The CDR3 totals 15 residues. V lost 0 bases and J lost 3, with 10 bases in between. Germline CDR1 reads SGHRS; CDR2 reads YFSETQ. CDR3 amino acids: CASSLEGGIYNEQFF. The CDR3 DNA sequence: TGCGCCAGCAGCTTGGAGGGGGGGATCTACAATGAGCAGTTCTTC. The full variable domain, completed using reference TRBV5-1 and TRBJ2-1, is KAGVTQTPRYLIKTRGQQVTLSCSPISGHRSVSWYQQTPGQGLQFLFEYFSETQRNKGNFPGRFSGRQFSNSRSEMNVSTLELGDSALYLCASSLEGGIYNEQFFGPGTRLTVL.

This clonotype was seen at least ten times. This rearrangement joins TRBV7-9 to TRBJ1-4; the match to TRBD1 covers 9 bases. The V gene end was trimmed by 5 bases and the J gene end by 4 bases; junction bases not matched to a gene: 2. The CDR3 runs 14 residues. Per germline, CDR1 SEHNR and CDR2 FQNEAQ (reference sequence). CDR3 protein: CASSQGQGNEKLFF. CDR3 coding DNA: TGTGCCAGCAGCCAGGGACAGGGTAATGAAAAACTGTTTTTT.

This clonotype was observed a few times. It is unclear where the CDR3 begins or ends on the DNA, so no DNA is shown, and the CDR3 is as TCRdb lists it. V usage is TRBV11-2 and J usage is TRBJ2-3; the table's D call, TRBD1, has no DNA check behind it. The CDR3 length equals 18 residues, ends included. CDR1 and CDR2 from the germline V gene are SGHAT and FQNNGV. The CDR3 loop is CASSFLWRGRRSTDTQYF.

This clonotype was recorded at least ten times. This chain connects TRBV27 to TRBJ2-7; the match to TRBD2 covers 8 bases. Germline lookup yields CDR1 MNHEY and CDR2 SMNVEV (reference sequence). The V segment lost 5 bases and the J segment 2 bases; nucleotides outside the gene matches: 11. This CDR3 contains 16 residues. The CDR3 spells CASSPPEGLVPYEQYF. The CDR3 DNA reads as TGTGCCAGCAGTCCCCCAGAGGGACTAGTCCCCTACGAGCAGTACTTC.

There are many counts of this clonotype. The CDR3 protein is CASSQNSLADYEQYF. DNA of the CDR3: TGTGCCAGCAGCCAAAACAGCCTAGCGGATTACGAGCAGTACTTC. This chain joins TRBV4-2 and TRBJ2-7, with 7 bases aligning to TRBD2. The CDR3 extends over 15 amino acids. V lost 2 bases, J lost 4 bases, and 8 bases stayed unmatched. Germline V lookup: CDR1 LGHNA, CDR2 YNFKEQ.

This clonotype has a handful of counts. The chain employs TRBV20-1 and TRBJ2-7; D gene unclear. V lost 1 base, J lost 3 bases, and 16 bases lay in between. From germline, CDR1 is DFQATT and CDR2 SNEGSKA (reference sequence). This CDR3 is 15 amino acids long. This CDR3 reads CSARASRRMIYEQYF. In DNA form, the CDR3 reads TGCAGTGCTAGAGCAAGCCGGCGGATGATCTACGAGCAGTACTTC.

This clonotype was counted many times. The genes are TRBV9 and TRBJ2-7; 8 nucleotides align to TRBD2. J lost 6 bases, V lost 0 bases, and 8 bases had no gene match. CDR1 and CDR2 (germline): SGDLS, YYNGEE. CDR3 length equals 15 residues. CDR3 DNA: TGTGCCAGCAGCGTAGGAAGCGGGGGCCCTTCCGAGCAGTACTTC. Translating gives CASSVGSGGPSEQYF.

This clonotype was recorded at least ten times. The J gene is TRBJ2-5, the V gene TRBV6-6; no firm D call. The V end was cut by 6 bases, the J end by 6 bases, with 11 bases between. Germline CDR1 MNHNY, CDR2 SVGAGI (reference sequence). This CDR3 has 12 amino acids. CDR3 sequence: CASRRNEKTQYF. In DNA form, the CDR3 reads TGTGCCAGCAGGCGAAACGAGAAGACCCAGTACTTC.

In its sample, this clonotype was seen many times. This chain connects TRBV12-3 or TRBV12-4 to TRBJ2-1; D uncertain. V was pared by 6 bases and J by 0 bases, with 12 bases between. The length of the CDR3 is 15 residues. CDR3 coding DNA: TGTGCCAGCAGCCCCTACCTGAGCTCCTACAATGAGCAGTTCTTC. Its protein product is CASSPYLSSYNEQFF.

This clonotype was counted many times. V usage is TRBV27 and J usage is TRBJ1-2, with D perhaps matching TRBD1 (5 bases). The CDR3 runs 14 residues. V was pared by 2 bases and J by 4 bases, with 11 bases between. CDR1 is MNHEY and CDR2 is SMNVEV in the germline V gene (reference sequence). DNA for the CDR3: TGTGCCAGCAGTTTAAGGCCCGACAGCTATGGCTACACCTTC. Protein: CASSLRPDSYGYTF.

Many counts were recorded for this clonotype. The rearrangement links TRBV28 to TRBJ2-7; D ambiguous. This CDR3 contains 11 residues. The V gene's germline CDR1 is MDHEN and CDR2 SYDVKM. Trimming shortened V by 6 bases and J by 9 bases, and 12 bases separated the two germline ends. The CDR3 is CASRLRRVQYF. In nucleotides, the CDR3 is TGTGCCAGCAGACTCCGAAGGGTGCAGTACTTC.

This clonotype showed up many times. The gene calls are TRBV29-1 and TRBJ2-1; 11 nucleotides match TRBD1. CDR1 is SQVTM, CDR2 ANQGSEA, per germline. V shed 1 base and J 0 bases; nucleotides not matched to a gene: 2. The CDR3 consists of 16 residues. CDR3 protein: CSVEGTGGTSYNEQFF. In nucleotides, the CDR3 is TGCAGCGTTGAAGGGACAGGGGGCACCTCCTACAATGAGCAGTTCTTC.

This clonotype was recorded at least ten times. This chain links TRBV6-2 or TRBV6-3 with TRBJ1-3; D remains unclear. The CDR3 is made up of 16 amino acids. Germline-derived CDR1 and CDR2 are MNHEY and SVGEGT. V was trimmed by 3 bases and J by 4 bases, leaving 16 bases between them. This chain's CDR3 is CASSYGPSVHGNTIYF. CDR3 sequence (DNA): TGTGCCAGCAGTTATGGCCCCAGCGTTCACGGAAACACCATATATTTT.

The chain recombines TRBV18 with TRBJ2-7; D is unresolved. The CDR3 totals 16 residues. Germline CDR1 reads KGHSH; CDR2 reads LQKENI. Trimming pared 2 bases from V and 0 bases from J, leaving 14 bases between. The CDR3 is CASSPRSARSSYEQYF. The CDR3 DNA reads TGTGCCAGCTCACCAAGATCGGCAAGGAGCTCCTACGAGCAGTACTTC.

The chain uses TRBV10-3 and TRBJ2-1, with TRBD2 matching 8 bases. The CDR3 contains 14 residues. Germline CDR1 ENHRY, CDR2 SYGVKD. The trim removed 9 bases at V and 4 bases at J, leaving 8 bases unmatched. The DNA for the CDR3 is TGTGCCATTAAACTAGCGGTGCAATACAATGAGCAGTTCTTC. It yields the protein CAIKLAVQYNEQFF.

This chain connects TRBV30 to TRBJ2-3, with no clear D. Deletions cut 4 bases from V and 4 bases from J, with 12 bases between. There are 13 residues in the CDR3. Germline CDR1 is GTSNPN and CDR2 is SVGIG (reference sequence). CDR3 in DNA: TGTGCCTGGACCTTGGTGGGCGCAGATACGCAGTATTTT. This gives the protein CAWTLVGADTQYF.

This clonotype came up many times. The chain has TRBV7-6 and TRBJ2-7; D could derive from TRBD1 or TRBD2 (6 bases each). The ends were cut back, 1 base at V and 6 bases at J, with 13 bases in the middle. The germline V gene has CDR1 SGHVS and CDR2 FNYEAQ. The CDR3 is 14 amino acids. CDR3 protein: CASSLGGTTSEQYF. CDR3 in DNA: TGTGCCAGCAGCTTAGGCGGGACAACCAGCGAGCAGTACTTC.

At least ten counts were recorded for this clonotype. V usage is TRBV29-1 and J usage is TRBJ2-7; D might be TRBD1 (5 bases). Germline lookup yields CDR1 SQVTM and CDR2 ANQGSEA. Trimming stripped 6 bases from V and 4 bases from J, with 10 bases between. The CDR3 is 11 amino acids. CDR3 protein: CSVDTEYEQYF. The CDR3 nucleotides are TGCAGCGTGGACACAGAGTACGAGCAGTACTTC.

This clonotype was recorded at least ten times. The chain links TRBV20-1 to TRBJ2-7; TRBD2 aligns across 7 bases. The CDR3 is made up of 14 amino acids. Trimming at V came to 5 bases and at J to 1 base, leaving 8 bases not matched to a gene. Germline V CDR1 and CDR2: DFQATT, SNEGSKA (reference sequence). The DNA of the CDR3 is TGCAGTGCTCATCCAAGACTAGCTTCCTACGAGCAGTACTTC. Translating it yields CSAHPRLASYEQYF.

This clonotype was seen ten or more times. J is TRBJ2-1 and V is TRBV5-1, with 8 bases fitting TRBD2. Germline values: CDR1 SGHRS, CDR2 YFSETQ. The CDR3 length is 13 residues. The V gene end was trimmed by 4 bases and the J gene end by 8 bases; junction bases not matched to a gene: 5. The CDR3 region has the DNA TGCGCCAGCAGCGGGACTAGTAGCCATGAGCAGTTCTTC. It specifies CASSGTSSHEQFF.

This clonotype was detected ten times or more. This chain joins TRBV29-1 and TRBJ1-1; tentatively, D is TRBD1 (6 bases). The CDR3 has 13 amino acids. With 4 bases removed from V and 5 bases from J, the gap between germline ends came to 14 bases. The germline CDR1 and CDR2 sequences are SQVTM and ANQGSEA. The CDR3 DNA sequence: TGCAGCGTTGGTTTTGACAGGAGAACTGAAGCTTTCTTT. Translation: CSVGFDRRTEAFF.

This clonotype was found many times. The chain combines TRBV4-3 with TRBJ2-5, with D possibly being TRBD1 or TRBD2 (5 bases each). Germline CDR1 reads LGHNA; CDR2 reads YSLEER. Deletions cut 0 bases from V and 7 bases from J, with 12 bases between. The CDR3 totals 14 residues. The CDR3 here is CASSQEPKRGTQYF. As DNA, the CDR3 is TGCGCCAGCAGCCAAGAACCTAAGAGGGGGACCCAGTACTTC.

In this sample, this clonotype turned up many times. The CDR3 region has the DNA TGCAGTGCTAGTCCTGGGGTGTGGGAAAAACTGTTTTTT. Its protein product is CSASPGVWEKLFF. This rearrangement joins TRBV20-1 to TRBJ1-4; no definite D call. V was cut by 3 bases and J by 8 bases, with 13 bases left in between. Germline V gives CDR1 DFQATT, CDR2 SNEGSKA (reference sequence). The CDR3 length is 13 residues.

This clonotype was detected many times. The V call is TRBV6-5, the J call TRBJ2-3; D is unclear. With 6 bases removed from V and 8 bases from J, the gap between germline ends came to 12 bases. Germline assignment: CDR1 MNHEY and CDR2 SVGAGI. CDR3 size: 12 residues. The CDR3 protein is CASSPSSVTQYF. As DNA, the CDR3 is TGTGCCAGCAGCCCTTCCTCCGTTACGCAGTATTTT.

At least ten counts were recorded for this clonotype. This rearrangement joins TRBV27 to TRBJ2-1; 8 bases line up with TRBD2. The germline CDR1 and CDR2 sequences are MNHEY and SMNVEV (reference sequence). V gave up 5 bases and J gave up 3 bases; unmatched junction bases: 12. The CDR3 contains 17 residues. In DNA form, the CDR3 reads TGTGCCAGCAGTGTCGGAGCGGGAGCCGCCATCTACAATGAGCAGTTCTTC. This gives the protein CASSVGAGAAIYNEQFF.